This passage covers 3 T cell receptor beta chains from one sample sequenced in a study of human T cells and chemical hapten exposure. Time point of the sample: patch test 3, about 24 weeks after DPC sensitization. Stated treatment: therapeutic diphenylcyclopropenone sensitization with weekly scalp DPC. One entry per CDR3 protein results from TCRdb running MiXCR on the RACE reads. The table shows about 190,000 distinct CDR3 sequences, with roughly a quarter occurring only once. The starting material was whole blood, obtained in connection with sensitization to the hapten diphenylcyclopropenone (DPC). The receptors here all came from a woman between 40 and 55 years old with alopecia areata. Some clones in this sample may be carry-over from other donors' samples.

The chain carries TRBV20-1 and TRBJ2-7, with no clear D. The germline gives CDR1 DFQATT, CDR2 SNEGSKA (reference sequence). V was pared by 0 bases and J by 3 bases, with 9 bases between. This CDR3 comprises 13 residues. CDR3 region: CSARDPGGYEQYF. The CDR3 region has the DNA TGCAGTGCTAGAGATCCCGGCGGCTACGAGCAGTACTTC.

This clonotype was detected only a few times. The chain combines TRBV6-6 with TRBJ2-5; D perhaps matches TRBD1 (5 bases). This CDR3 has 14 residues. V lost 6 bases, J lost 2 bases, and 13 bases lay in between. Germline V gene lookup returns CDR1 MNHNY and CDR2 SVGAGI (reference sequence). This chain's CDR3 is CASSPLGQQETQYF. For the CDR3, the DNA is TGTGCCAGCAGCCCTCTCGGACAACAAGAGACCCAGTACTTC.

This clonotype appeared a few times. The CDR3 end shows no conserved phenylalanine or tryptophan, and so a read error is likely. No DNA is shown, since the ends of the CDR3 on it are uncertain; the CDR3 is the one TCRdb lists. The rearrangement links TRBV7-3 to TRBJ2-5. A total of 9 residues make up the CDR3, ends included. The V gene's germline CDR1 is SGHTA and CDR2 FQGTGA. This chain's CDR3 is CASSLTNPC.